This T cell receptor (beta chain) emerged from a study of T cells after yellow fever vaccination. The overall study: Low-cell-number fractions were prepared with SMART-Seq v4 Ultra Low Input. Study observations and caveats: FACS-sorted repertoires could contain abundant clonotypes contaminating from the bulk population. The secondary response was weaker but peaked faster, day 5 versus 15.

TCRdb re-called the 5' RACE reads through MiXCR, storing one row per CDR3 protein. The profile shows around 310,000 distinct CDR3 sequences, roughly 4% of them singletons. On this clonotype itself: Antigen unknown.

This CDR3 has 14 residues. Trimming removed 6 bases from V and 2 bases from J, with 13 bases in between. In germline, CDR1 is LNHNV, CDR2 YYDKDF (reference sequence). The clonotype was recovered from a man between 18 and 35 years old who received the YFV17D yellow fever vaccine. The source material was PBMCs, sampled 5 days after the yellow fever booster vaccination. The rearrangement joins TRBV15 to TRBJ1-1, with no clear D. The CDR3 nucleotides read TGTGCCACCAGGTCCGACAAGGCTAACACTGAAGCTTTCTTT. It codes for CATRSDKANTEAFF.